This paragraph covers one TCR beta chain sequence. Its antigen specificity is not known. One base away there is no much larger clone; base qualities are not given. From its cysteine to its phenylalanine, the CDR3 spans 14 amino acids. Solely the CDR3 DNA is kept, with 42 bases framed from the first base. Trimming takes 3 bases from V and 4 bases from J, and the germline ends sit 12 bases apart. The germline V gene encodes CDR1 SGHDN and CDR2 FVKESK. Receptor amplification or capture employed the immunoSEQ multiplex PCR assay. A mixture of 60 forward primers for TCR Vbeta segments and 13 reverse primers for TCR Jbeta segments was used in the multiplex PCR. The CDR3 region of rearranged TCR beta genes was amplified from genomic DNA with a multiplex PCR assay. On the Illumina HiSeq System, the amplified TCR beta libraries were sequenced as 87-base-pair reads. The authors processed their data as follows. Across the roughly 700 repertoires, a later analysis counted tens of millions of unique TCR beta chains, around 11 million of which were shared by at least two donors. Raw reads were error-corrected and collapsed into unique sequences with a nearest-neighbor algorithm that merged closely related sequences to remove PCR and sequencing errors. To assign V, D and J gene segments, CDR3 sequences were aligned to IMGT reference sequences. For a sequence to be retained, at least a six-nucleotide match to both a V gene segment and a J gene segment was required. Rearrangements were called productive when the CDR3 lacked stop codons and stayed in frame with V and J; all others were non-productive. CDR3 was defined by IMGT convention, running from the second conserved V-encoded cysteine to the conserved J-encoded phenylalanine. Sequences without an unambiguous match to a single V gene segment were excluded from the earlier analysis of a few hundred of the donors. An earlier analysis of several hundred of the donors classified V segments as functional when productive rearrangements were above 56.7% and as segregating when the standard deviation between donors was above 5%. To diagnose cytomegalovirus status from the catalog of TCR beta chain sequences, a statistical classification framework was built. A later analysis assigned V and J genes by comparing TCR nucleotide sequences with IMGT/GENE-DB human TR gene sequences. A later analysis assigned CDR3 sequences and most-parsimonious VDJ recombination scenarios with the TCRdist pipeline. In a later analysis, each TCR beta chain was defined by its CDR3 amino acid sequence together with its V-gene family, and reads without a unique V-gene family were excluded. In a later analysis, 450 to 600 highly shared, low-generation-probability nucleotide sequences were removed to address suspected cross-contamination and a sequencing artifact. In a later analysis, a clonal expansion index for each public chain was calculated from normalized within-repertoire ranks of inferred template counts. Generation probabilities in a later analysis came from a VDJ recombination model fitted to out-of-frame rearrangements, and those results were checked against IGoR. A later analysis scored TCR-TCR, TCR-HLA and TCR-CMV co-occurrence with hypergeometric tests, applying a repertoire-size bias correction to TCR pairs. A later analysis estimated false discovery rates by permuting HLA or CMV assignments 20 times. A later analysis grouped co-occurring TCRs with DBSCAN, adding TCRdist sequence similarity when clustering within HLA-allele-positive subsets. Repertoires with fewer than 30,000 or more than 120,000 public chains, plus five repertoires with anomalous nucleotide sharing, were excluded from co-occurrence clustering. TCRdb mirrors the immuneACCESS table, restricted to in-frame sequences. Some clones are absent from its copies; in checked studies, under half trace to an unresolved V gene, and the reason for the others is unknown. The DNA gave D and trimming, while V, J and clone size come from that table. The sample has under 200,000 clones on record, approximately 80% of them singletons. The leading ten clones occupy 2% to 2.5% of the sample.

The cohort consisted of approximately 670 healthy bone marrow donors. At the time of sampling, all cohort members were nominally healthy, though unrecorded immune exposures were likely present. The donor tested CMV seronegative, placing the donor among the 350 or so seronegative members of the cohort. A peripheral blood sample was provided by each donor, and peripheral blood mononuclear cells were used for TCR beta sequencing. The Qiagen DNeasy Blood Extraction Kit was used to extract genomic DNA from the blood cell samples. This entry is derived from a study of cytomegalovirus exposure and HLA in healthy donors (dated by TCRdb to between 2016 and 2019). At the level of the whole study: In an earlier analysis of approximately 640 of the donors, 250 to 300 Gb of sequence data and 90 million to 130 million unique TCR beta sequences from 150 million to 200 million T cells were reported. To decide whether each TCR beta V gene segment behaved as functional or pseudogenic, an earlier analysis of 587 of the donors relied on high-throughput TCR beta sequencing. To study patterns of TCR occurrence, a later analysis re-analyzed previously published TCR beta repertoires from around 700 donors and added high-resolution HLA genotyping. The number of donors typed differed by locus, with 629-630 for A, B, C, DRB1 and DQB1, more than 500 for DQA1, over 600 for DPA1, and around 450 for DPB1. The study aimed to test whether cataloging public T cell receptors could reveal signatures of past pathogen exposure. Four to six DR-DQ haplotypes were handled as single units for association and clustering because linkage in the cohort was strong. A separate validation cohort of about 110 different subjects was used in addition to the approximately 700-subject first cohort. Using immunosequencing, the study profiled T cell repertoires from approximately 700 subjects and related those repertoires to cytomegalovirus serostatus. In the later analysis, no new phenotypic data were used to find candidate immune exposures; instead, reliance was placed on TCR beta sequences and their occurrence across donors. Genome-wide SNP genotypes for about three fifths of the roughly 670 donors were used in a later genetic analysis, which treated that subset as a discovery cohort. Class I and class II HLA loci were covered by the typing at four-digit resolution. To predict cytomegalovirus infection status, the study brought together high-throughput TCR immunosequencing, statistical association of individual TCRs with disease status, and machine learning. Donor age, sex, ethnicity and CMV serostatus were collected together with the repertoire data. Around 320 gigabases of sequencing data and approximately 80 million unique TCR sequences were included in an early release covering around 650 HLA-typed donors. Of the 350 to 450 genotyped donors, roughly 80% were placed in the genetic ancestry cluster associated with self-reported Caucasian donors. Across 300 to 400 genotyped donors of the cohort, an average of approximately 240,000 unique TCR beta nucleotide sequences per donor were sequenced, and 15% to 20% of those sequences were non-productive. All discovery cohort repertoires had been generated on a single sequencing platform. Points the paper makes about the study in general: In a later analysis, most CMV-associated TCR beta chains were found to appear HLA-restricted, with HLA associations seemingly driven largely by CMV exposure. The study gave a list of 150 to 200 TCR beta chains associated with cytomegalovirus. Most TCR sequences were seen in very few donors, while some public TCRs were found in many individuals. Because some donors lacked HLA typing at each locus, the association tests relied only on the typed subset. A further reported finding was that TCR beta sequences accurately predicted the HLA-A and HLA-B alleles for most subjects in the first cohort. A few of the identified cytomegalovirus-associated TCR beta chains were confirmed in vitro to be specific for cytomegalovirus antigens. In a later analysis, HLA-associated TCR beta chains were found to be more clonally expanded and to have lower generation probabilities than equally common non-associated chains. Because the 87-base-pair reads could not distinguish some IMGT-functional V segments, including TRBV6-2 and TRBV6-3, those segments were excluded. A cluster of highly shared sequence variants was judged likely to be a technical artifact of the sequencing pipeline. Strong co-occurrence of HLA alleles, especially DR and DQ, made assigning TCR associations to individual alleles difficult. Because counts were too low, fewer than 20 rarely observed V segments, including chromosome 9 orphons, were excluded from the earlier analysis of some 590 of the donors. The presence/absence analyses assumed that sequencing depth was roughly uniform across donors, and that assumption may not be true. Correlated functional status among segregating V segments might be attributable to linkage disequilibrium, but an unknown experimental factor could not be ruled out. Broadly in line with IMGT annotations, most TCR beta V segments showed up in productive rearrangements about 90% or about 30% of the time in an earlier analysis of several hundred of the donors. At a false discovery rate of 0.05, a later analysis linked roughly 17,000 TCR beta sequences to specific HLA alleles. In a later genetic analysis, a missense DCLRE1C variant was associated with V-gene and J-gene trimming of TCR beta chains, and the association was replicated in an independent cohort. In a later genetic analysis, fewer N-insertions in productive TCRs were reported among donors in an Asian-associated ancestry cluster than the roughly 640-donor mean. Immune exposure information for the cohort was limited to CMV serostatus. In this cohort, only TCR beta chains were sequenced, and detectable features were limited by the absence of alpha or paired-chain data. In both the original and validation cohorts, the classifier was reported to diagnose cytomegalovirus status with high specificity and sensitivity. The authors suggested that the approach could potentially be extended to other disease states and immunological phenotypes. In a later analysis, the rate of TCR association differed among HLA loci, with DRB1 alleles having the most associated TCRs and HLA-C alleles having the fewest. According to a later analysis, parvovirus B19, influenza, CMV and Epstein-Barr virus appeared linked to several top co-occurrence clusters.

Source material: PBMCs. This receptor was obtained from a woman aged 45-65 years in good health and CMV-seronegative. The chain uses TRBV14 and TRBJ2-5, with a tentative D gene TRBD1 over 5 matching bases. The DNA sequence is as follows: TGTGCCAGCAGCCATCACAGGCCCCCAGAGACCCAGTACTTC. This translates into CASSHHRPPETQYF.